Below are 19 T cell receptor beta chains sequenced from a single sample in a study of Ad26.COV2.S vaccination and SARS-CoV-2 variants. Sample treatment: approximately 18 received Ad26.COV2.S at low or high dose, single or two shots; several received placebo; per-sample allocation not given. After the first vaccine or placebo injection, samples were drawn on day 63. Sequenced by immunoSEQ multiplex PCR; TCRdb stores in-frame clones only, minus some. The data contain some 480,000 clones, around 90% of them singletons. The source material was peripheral blood, sampled in a trial of Ad26.COV2.S vaccine versus placebo. These receptor sequences come from a person aged 18-65 years who received the Ad26.COV2.S COVID-19 vaccine or a placebo.

The CDR3 DNA sequence: TGTGCCAGCAGCCCGACCGTGGGGGTTAGCAATCAGCCCCAGCATTTT. Protein product: CASSPTVGVSNQPQHF. This sequence joins TRBV7-8 and TRBJ1-5; a possible D gene is TRBD1 (5 bases). The V end was cut by 5 bases, the J end by 0 bases, with 14 bases between. The CDR3 length is 16 residues. Germline CDR1 is SGHVS and CDR2 is FQNEAQ.

The chain combines TRBV18 with TRBJ2-1; D unresolved. The germline V and J ends were trimmed by 2 bases and 10 bases, with 9 bases remaining between them. Germline values: CDR1 KGHSH, CDR2 LQKENI. This CDR3 contains 12 residues. The CDR3 here is CASSPSLREQFF. The CDR3 bases are TGTGCCAGCTCACCAAGCCTCAGGGAGCAGTTCTTC.

The V call is TRBV5-1, the J call TRBJ2-5; the D gene is possibly TRBD1 (5 bases). CDR3 length: 12 residues. Germline loops: CDR1 SGHRS, CDR2 YFSETQ. V lost 3 bases to trimming and J lost 7 bases, with 10 bases between them. CDR3 amino acids: CASSSTQGTQYF. The CDR3 coding sequence is TGCGCCAGCAGCTCGACCCAGGGGACCCAGTACTTC. The whole variable domain, remainder taken from reference TRBV5-1 and TRBJ2-5, is KAGVTQTPRYLIKTRGQQVTLSCSPISGHRSVSWYQQTPGQGLQFLFEYFSETQRNKGNFPGRFSGRQFSNSRSEMNVSTLELGDSALYLCASSSTQGTQYFGPGTRLLVL.

The rearrangement uses TRBV7-3 and TRBJ2-7; 7 bases align to TRBD1. Germline assignment: CDR1 SGHTA and CDR2 FQGTGA. The V segment lost 5 bases and the J segment 4 bases; nucleotides outside the gene matches: 8. The CDR3 runs to 14 residues. For the CDR3, the DNA is TGTGCCAGCAGCATCTCCGGGACAGCTTACGAGCAGTACTTC. Amino acids: CASSISGTAYEQYF. Combining the CDR3 with reference TRBV7-3 and TRBJ2-7 gives the whole variable domain GAGVSQTPSNKVTEKGKYVELRCDPISGHTALYWYRQSLGQGPEFLIYFQGTGAADDSGLPNDRFFAVRPEGSVSTLKIQRTERGDSAVYLCASSISGTAYEQYFGPGTRLTVT.

The chain employs TRBV7-9 and TRBJ2-2; the match to TRBD2 covers 14 bases. The germline CDR1 and CDR2 sequences are SEHNR and FQNEAQ (reference sequence). J gave up 0 bases and V 5 bases, and 8 bases lay outside the gene matches. The CDR3 totals 19 residues. CDR3 nucleotide sequence: TGTGCCAGCAGCAGGGGACTAGCGGGAGTATGGGCGAACACCGGGGAGCTGTTTTTT. Translated, it gives CASSRGLAGVWANTGELFF.

This clone has a handful of counts. The V gene is TRBV7-9, the J gene TRBJ1-2; no reliable D call. Deletions cut 2 bases from V and 0 bases from J, with 13 bases between. Per germline, CDR1 SEHNR and CDR2 FQNEAQ (reference sequence). This CDR3 has 16 amino acids. Written as DNA, the CDR3 is TGTGCCAGCAGCTTAAGCAGGCCTTCAACTAACTATGGCTACACCTTC. It encodes CASSLSRPSTNYGYTF.

CDR3 nucleotide sequence: TGTGCCAGCAGTCCACGGCTCCCTCATAGCACAGATACGCAGTATTTT. Its translation is CASSPRLPHSTDTQYF. This chain connects TRBV28 to TRBJ2-3; D gene ambiguous. Germline V gene sequence: CDR1 MDHEN, CDR2 SYDVKM. The CDR3 sequence is 16 residues long. V was pared by 5 bases and J by 0 bases, with 15 bases between.

The V and J genes are TRBV3-1 (or the pseudogene TRBV3-2) and TRBJ2-7; no clear D gene. The CDR3 covers 15 residues. Germline V gene sequence: CDR1 LGHDT, CDR2 YNNKEL (reference sequence). V gave up 0 bases and J gave up 3 bases, with 12 bases separating them. Written as DNA, the CDR3 is TGTGCCAGCAGCCAAGAGAGCAGGAAACGCTACGAGCAGTACTTC. Its translation: CASSQESRKRYEQYF.

In this sample, this clone turned up once. The rearrangement links TRBV27 to TRBJ2-1, with 10 bases lining up with TRBD1. This CDR3 contains 17 residues. V gave up 5 bases and J gave up 4 bases; unmatched junction bases: 11. From germline, CDR1 is MNHEY and CDR2 SMNVEV (reference sequence). The CDR3: CASSPNPGTGDYNEQFF. The CDR3 region has the DNA TGTGCCAGCAGTCCCAACCCCGGGACAGGGGATTACAATGAGCAGTTCTTC.

The chain has TRBV4-1 and TRBJ2-1; D not certain. Germline values: CDR1 MGHRA, CDR2 YSYEKL. V gave up 1 base and J gave up 4 bases, with 14 bases separating them. The CDR3 spans 16 residues. The CDR3 protein is CASSQGIAAPYNEQFF. The CDR3 nucleotides read TGCGCCAGCAGCCAAGGAATAGCCGCCCCTTACAATGAGCAGTTCTTC.

This clone was detected once. The gene calls are TRBV7-3 and TRBJ2-5; TRBD2 matches at 8 bases. V was pared by 5 bases and J by 4 bases, with 3 bases of the junction left unmatched. The germline gives CDR1 SGHTA, CDR2 FQGTGA. The length of the CDR3 is 13 residues. The CDR3 loop is CASSRSGTETQYF. The DNA for the CDR3 is TGTGCCAGCAGCCGTAGCGGGACAGAGACCCAGTACTTC.

The chain has TRBV28 and TRBJ2-7, with D unresolved. V shed 2 bases and J shed 2 bases, with 13 bases lying between them. The germline V gene has CDR1 MDHEN and CDR2 SYDVKM. The CDR3 contains 15 residues. Here the CDR3 DNA reads TGTGCCAGCAGTTTAGGGTCTTCCCTAGCCTACGAGCAGTACTTC. This encodes CASSLGSSLAYEQYF.

This rearrangement joins TRBV21-1 to TRBJ2-1; the table's TRBD2 call for D was not verified on the DNA. TRBV21-1 is labeled a pseudogene. The CDR3 sequence is 22 residues long. CDR3 bases: TGTGCCAGCAGCAAAGGTCCCCTTCCCTTTACTAGCGGGTATACAATAGCCAATGAGCAGTTCTTC. This translates into CASSKGPLPFTSGYTIANEQFF.

The gene calls are TRBV5-4 and TRBJ1-2, with 10 positions matching TRBD1. V lost 5 bases to trimming and J lost 3 bases; unmatched junction nucleotides: 10. Germline CDR1 reads SGHNT; CDR2 reads YYREEE (reference sequence). This CDR3 comprises 16 residues. CDR3 sequence (DNA): TGTGCCAGCAGTCTACCGGGACAGGGGAGTGACTATGGCTACACCTTC. It yields the protein CASSLPGQGSDYGYTF. Full variable domain (rest looked up from reference TRBV5-4 and TRBJ1-2): ETGVTQSPTHLIKTRGQQVTLRCSSQSGHNTVSWYQQALGQGPQFIFQYYREEENGRGNFPPRFSGLQFPNYSSELNVNALELDDSALYLCASSLPGQGSDYGYTFGSGTRLTVV.

The chain couples TRBV2 to TRBJ1-2; D is undetermined. Trimming shortened V by 2 bases and J by 3 bases, and 16 bases separated the two germline ends. The CDR3 spans 16 residues. Germline-derived CDR1 and CDR2 are SNHLY and FYNNEI. As DNA, the CDR3 is TGTGCCAGCAGTGAATCCCCCACAGCTCCTTACTATGGCTACACCTTC. Translating it yields CASSESPTAPYYGYTF.

This chain uses TRBV5-8 with TRBJ2-1; D may be TRBD1 (6 bases). The CDR3 has 13 residues. V was trimmed by 3 bases and J by 4 bases, leaving 8 bases between them. Germline CDR1 SGHTS, CDR2 YDEGEE. CDR3 sequence: CASSSDSYNEQFF. CDR3 DNA sequence: TGTGCCAGCAGCTCGGACAGTTACAATGAGCAGTTCTTC.

This chain joins TRBV19 and TRBJ2-1, with 10 bases fitting TRBD2. The CDR3 contains 16 residues. The V segment lost 3 bases and the J segment 9 bases; nucleotides outside the gene matches: 11. Germline V gene lookup returns CDR1 LNHDA and CDR2 SQIVND (reference sequence). CDR3 in amino acids: CASSIPSGSPGVEQFF. For the CDR3, the DNA is TGTGCCAGTAGTATCCCTAGCGGGAGCCCCGGGGTTGAGCAGTTCTTC.

The rearrangement links TRBV7-9 to TRBJ2-7; weak D call: TRBD2 (7 bases). In germline, CDR1 is SEHNR, CDR2 FQNEAQ (reference sequence). This CDR3 region has 14 residues. Trimming cost V 5 bases and J 2 bases, with 13 bases left between them. CDR3 in amino acids: CASSGGDKPYEQYF. The CDR3 DNA reads TGTGCCAGCAGCGGGGGGGACAAACCCTACGAGCAGTACTTC.

The CDR3 region is CASSSGTGNEQFF. In nucleotides, the CDR3 is TGTGCCAGCAGCTCGGGGACAGGGAATGAGCAGTTCTTC. The chain carries TRBV7-8 and TRBJ2-1; 9 nucleotides agree with TRBD1. The CDR3 loop spans 13 amino acids. Unmatched junction bases numbered 2, after V lost 4 bases and J lost 7 bases. From germline, CDR1 is SGHVS and CDR2 FQNEAQ.